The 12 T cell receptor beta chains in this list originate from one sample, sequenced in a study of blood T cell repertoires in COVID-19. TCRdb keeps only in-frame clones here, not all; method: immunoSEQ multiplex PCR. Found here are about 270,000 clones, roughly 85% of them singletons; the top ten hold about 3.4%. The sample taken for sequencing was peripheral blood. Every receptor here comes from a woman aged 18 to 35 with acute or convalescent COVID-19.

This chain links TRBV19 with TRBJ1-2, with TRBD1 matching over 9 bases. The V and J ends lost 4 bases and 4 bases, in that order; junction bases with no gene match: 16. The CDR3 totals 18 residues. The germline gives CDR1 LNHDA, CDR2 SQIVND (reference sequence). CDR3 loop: CASSSSGTGKSTGYGYTF. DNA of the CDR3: TGTGCCAGTAGTAGCTCCGGGACAGGGAAGAGTACAGGCTATGGCTACACCTTC.

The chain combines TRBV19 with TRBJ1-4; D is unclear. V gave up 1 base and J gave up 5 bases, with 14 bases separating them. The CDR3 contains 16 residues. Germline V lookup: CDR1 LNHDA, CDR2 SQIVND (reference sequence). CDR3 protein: CASSIANKNGNEKLFF. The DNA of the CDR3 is TGTGCCAGTAGTATAGCGAATAAGAACGGGAATGAAAAACTGTTTTTT.

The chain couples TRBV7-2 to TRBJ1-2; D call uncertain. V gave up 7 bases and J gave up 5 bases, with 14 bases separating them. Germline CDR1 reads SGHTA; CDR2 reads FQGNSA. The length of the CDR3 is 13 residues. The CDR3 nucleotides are TGTGCCAGCACTAGTAGTGGAGTATATGGCTACACCTTC. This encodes CASTSSGVYGYTF. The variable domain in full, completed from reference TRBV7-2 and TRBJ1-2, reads GAGVSQSPSNKVTEKGKDVELRCDPISGHTALYWYRQSLGQGLEFLIYFQGNSAPDKSGLPSDRFSAERTGGSVSTLTIQRTQQEDSAVYLCASTSSGVYGYTFGSGTRLTVV.

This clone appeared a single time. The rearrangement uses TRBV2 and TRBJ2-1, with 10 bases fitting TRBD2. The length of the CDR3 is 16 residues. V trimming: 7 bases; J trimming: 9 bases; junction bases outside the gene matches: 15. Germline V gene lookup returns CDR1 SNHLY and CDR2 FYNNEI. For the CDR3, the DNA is TGTGCCAGCATGTTGTCCAGCGGGAGGGCCAGGAGTGAGCAGTTCTTC. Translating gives CASMLSSGRARSEQFF.

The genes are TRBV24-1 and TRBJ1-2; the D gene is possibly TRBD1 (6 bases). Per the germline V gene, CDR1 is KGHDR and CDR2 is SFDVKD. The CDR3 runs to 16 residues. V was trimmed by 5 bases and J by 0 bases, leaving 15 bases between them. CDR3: CATSVQDSYPNYGYTF. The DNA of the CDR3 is TGTGCCACCAGTGTGCAGGACAGCTATCCTAACTATGGCTACACCTTC.

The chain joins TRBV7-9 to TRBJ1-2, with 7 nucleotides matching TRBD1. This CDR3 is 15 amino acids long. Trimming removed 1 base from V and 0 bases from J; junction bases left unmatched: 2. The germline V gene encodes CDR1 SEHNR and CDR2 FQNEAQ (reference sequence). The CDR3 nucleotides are TGTGCCAGCAGCTTAGGGGACAGACCTAACTATGGCTACACCTTC. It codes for CASSLGDRPNYGYTF.

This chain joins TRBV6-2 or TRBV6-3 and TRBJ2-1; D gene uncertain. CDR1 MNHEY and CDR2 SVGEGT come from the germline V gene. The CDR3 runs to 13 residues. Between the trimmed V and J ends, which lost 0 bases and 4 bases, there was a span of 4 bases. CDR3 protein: CASSYSRYNEQFF. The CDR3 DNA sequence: TGTGCCAGCAGTTACTCGAGATACAATGAGCAGTTCTTC.

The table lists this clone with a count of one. The CDR3 DNA sequence: TGTGCCAGCAGCTTATGGGCGGGAGGATCGAGGGAGCAGTACTTC. Residues: CASSLWAGGSREQYF. The V gene is TRBV7-2, the J gene TRBJ2-7; TRBD2 matches 8 bases. The V and J ends lost 2 bases and 7 bases, in that order; junction bases with no gene match: 10. Germline V CDR1 and CDR2: SGHTA, FQGNSA. This CDR3 is 15 amino acids long.

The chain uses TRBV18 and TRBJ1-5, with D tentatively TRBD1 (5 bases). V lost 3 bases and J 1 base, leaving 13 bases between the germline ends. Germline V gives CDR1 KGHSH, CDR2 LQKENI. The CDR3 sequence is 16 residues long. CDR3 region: CASSPQGPRSNQPQHF. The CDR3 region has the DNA TGTGCCAGCTCACCCCAGGGTCCTAGGAGCAATCAGCCCCAGCATTTT.

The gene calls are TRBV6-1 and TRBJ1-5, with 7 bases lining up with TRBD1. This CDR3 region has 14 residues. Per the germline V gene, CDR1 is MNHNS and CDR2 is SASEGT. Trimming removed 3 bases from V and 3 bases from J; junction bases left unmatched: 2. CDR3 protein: CASSEDRFNQPQHF. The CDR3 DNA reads TGTGCCAGCAGTGAGGACAGGTTCAATCAGCCCCAGCATTTT.

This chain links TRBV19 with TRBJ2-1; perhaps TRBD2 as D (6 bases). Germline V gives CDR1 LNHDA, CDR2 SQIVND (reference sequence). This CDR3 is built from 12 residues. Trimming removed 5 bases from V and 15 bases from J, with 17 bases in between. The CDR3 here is CASSLYYSGLFF. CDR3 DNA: TGTGCCAGTAGTCTATACTACAGCGGGCTGTTCTTC. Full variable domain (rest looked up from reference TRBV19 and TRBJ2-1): DGGITQSPKYLFRKEGQNVTLSCEQNLNHDAMYWYRQDPGQGLRLIYYSQIVNDFQKGDIAEGYSVSREKKESFPLTVTSAQKNPTAFYLCASSLYYSGLFFGPGTRLTVL.

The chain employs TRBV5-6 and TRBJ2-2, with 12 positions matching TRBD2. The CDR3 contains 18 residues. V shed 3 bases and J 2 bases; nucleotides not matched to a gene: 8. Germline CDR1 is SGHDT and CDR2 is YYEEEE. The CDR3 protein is CASSSDGLAGHNTGELFF. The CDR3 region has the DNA TGTGCCAGCAGCTCCGACGGACTAGCGGGACATAACACCGGGGAGCTGTTTTTT. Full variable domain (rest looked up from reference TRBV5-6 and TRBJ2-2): DAGVTQSPTHLIKTRGQQVTLRCSPKSGHDTVSWYQQALGQGPQFIFQYYEEEERQRGNFPDRFSGHQFPNYSSELNVNALLLGDSALYLCASSSDGLAGHNTGELFFGEGSRLTVL.